The 10 T cell receptor beta chains presented below share a single source sample, sequenced in a study of CD8 T cells in Susac syndrome. RNA, at about 0.45 to 1 ug, was reverse transcribed with random hexamers. TCRdb called the immunoSEQ multiplex PCR reads again in MiXCR, with one record for every CDR3 protein. The sample contains 80,000 or so distinct CDR3 sequences, about 94% of which appear only once. The sample consisted of CD8+ T cells from PBMCs. Receptors originate from a human donor in good health.

This clonotype appeared a single time. V gene TRBV20-1 combines with J gene TRBJ2-3; no clear D gene. Per the germline V gene, CDR1 is DFQATT and CDR2 is SNEGSKA (reference sequence). V lost 6 bases, J lost 5 bases, and 6 bases lay in between. The CDR3 is 10 residues long. CDR3 region: CSAAEDTQYF. The CDR3 DNA reads as TGCAGTGCCGCGGAAGATACGCAGTATTTT.

A single count supports this clonotype. This chain connects TRBV20-1 to TRBJ1-1, with a weak D call TRBD1 (5 bases). The length of the CDR3 is 14 residues. CDR1 is DFQATT and CDR2 is SNEGSKA in the germline V gene (reference sequence). Deletions cut 3 bases from V and 4 bases from J, with 15 bases between. The CDR3 reads CSASLGRVTTEAFF. For the CDR3, the DNA is TGCAGTGCTAGCCTCGGCAGGGTGACCACTGAAGCTTTCTTT.

This clonotype was picked up one time. The chain couples TRBV4-3 to TRBJ1-5; D uncertain. Trimming took 0 bases from V and 3 from J, leaving 9 bases between them. The germline gives CDR1 LGHNA, CDR2 YSLEER. The CDR3 contains 15 residues. DNA for the CDR3: TGCGCCAGCAGCCAAGATCACAGACTCAATCAGCCCCAGCATTTT. It is translated as CASSQDHRLNQPQHF.

The V gene is TRBV6-2 or TRBV6-3, the J gene TRBJ1-5, with no clear D. Germline V gene sequence: CDR1 MNHEY, CDR2 SVGEGT. The CDR3 has 10 amino acids. Trimming cost V 8 bases and J 7 bases, with 6 bases left between them. The CDR3 loop reads CASGGQPQHF. The CDR3 coding sequence is TGTGCCAGCGGCGGACAGCCCCAGCATTTT.

This sequence joins TRBV9 and TRBJ2-1; 9 positions agree with TRBD2. Per the germline V gene, CDR1 is SGDLS and CDR2 is YYNGEE. V shed 0 bases and J 2 bases; nucleotides not matched to a gene: 0. The CDR3 loop spans 15 amino acids. This CDR3 reads CASSVGGGAYNEQFF. CDR3 in DNA: TGTGCCAGCAGCGTAGGCGGGGGGGCCTACAATGAGCAGTTCTTC.

The V gene is TRBV29-1, the J gene TRBJ1-1; no definite D call. V was pared by 2 bases and J by 5 bases, with 12 bases between. The CDR3 is made up of 13 amino acids. Germline V gene sequence: CDR1 SQVTM, CDR2 ANQGSEA. CDR3 sequence reads: CSVEQLGITEAFF. Here the CDR3 DNA reads TGCAGCGTTGAACAGTTAGGTATAACTGAAGCTTTCTTT.

The chain is built from TRBV29-1 and TRBJ2-7; TRBD1 matches 7 bases. Germline CDR1 and CDR2: SQVTM and ANQGSEA. The V and J ends lost 2 bases and 7 bases, in that order; junction bases with no gene match: 11. The CDR3 length is 14 residues. CDR3 nucleotide sequence: TGCAGCGTTGAACCGGGGACAGTTCCTATGGAGCAGTACTTC. Translated, it gives CSVEPGTVPMEQYF.

V is TRBV13 and J is TRBJ1-5; no clear D gene. The CDR3 totals 14 residues. Germline CDR1 PRHDT, CDR2 FYEKMQ (reference sequence). V dropped 0 bases and J dropped 3 bases, with 6 bases sitting between them. CDR3 nucleotide sequence: TGTGCCAGCAGCTTAGGGGGCTTCAATCAGCCCCAGCATTTT. This gives the protein CASSLGGFNQPQHF.

This rearrangement joins TRBV30 to TRBJ2-1, with 11 bases identical to TRBD1. Germline V CDR1 and CDR2: GTSNPN, SVGIG (reference sequence). The CDR3 has 15 amino acids. V trimming: 5 bases; J trimming: 7 bases; junction bases outside the gene matches: 10. The CDR3 nucleotides read TGTGCCTGGTGGGAGGACAGGGGGCTAGGGAATGAGCAGTTCTTC. Translating it yields CAWWEDRGLGNEQFF.

The chain links TRBV7-9 to TRBJ1-1; D might be TRBD1 (5 bases). The CDR3 runs 13 residues. The germline gives CDR1 SEHNR, CDR2 FQNEAQ (reference sequence). Trimming pared 5 bases from V and 6 bases from J, leaving 13 bases between. The DNA of the CDR3 is TGTGCCAGCAGCCCCGGTTCGGGGGCTGAAGCTTTCTTT. This sequence encodes CASSPGSGAEAFF.